Listed here are 15 T cell receptor beta chains from one sample, sequenced in a study of blood T cell repertoires in COVID-19. Data came from immunoSEQ multiplex PCR; TCRdb stores just in-frame clones and leaves some out. The sample has 90,000 to 100,000 clones; 82% are singletons. The sample consisted of peripheral blood. These receptors were taken from a man older than 75 with acute or convalescent COVID-19.

The chain uses TRBV7-2 and TRBJ1-2; 9 bases fit TRBD1. This CDR3 spans 16 amino acids. CDR1 and CDR2 (germline): SGHTA, FQGNSA. V was pared by 5 bases and J by 7 bases, with 14 bases of the junction left unmatched. In DNA form, the CDR3 reads TGTGCCAGCAGCCTTAGGAAGGGACAGGGATCTGGTGGCTACACCTTC. This translates into CASSLRKGQGSGGYTF.

The gene calls are TRBV6-5 and TRBJ1-6; TRBD1 is a possible D gene (6 bases). The CDR3 has 14 amino acids. The V and J ends lost 4 bases and 7 bases respectively, with 11 bases between them. Looked up from germline, CDR1 is MNHEY and CDR2 is SVGAGI. The CDR3 coding sequence is TGTGCCAGCAGTTTCAGCGACAGGAATTCACCCCTCCACTTT. Translating it yields CASSFSDRNSPLHF.

This chain uses TRBV7-9 with TRBJ2-6; D may be TRBD2 (5 bases). V lost 5 bases and J lost 3, with 11 bases in between. Germline values: CDR1 SEHNR, CDR2 FQNEAQ (reference sequence). CDR3 length equals 15 residues. The CDR3 DNA sequence: TGTGCCAGCAGCCCCGGGATTCTTGGGGCCAACGTCCTGACTTTC. It is translated as CASSPGILGANVLTF.

The CDR3 region is CASSDPATGWGTEAFF. In nucleotides, the CDR3 is TGCGCCAGCAGTGACCCCGCGACAGGATGGGGCACTGAAGCTTTCTTT. The V gene is TRBV10-2, the J gene TRBJ1-1, with D tentatively TRBD1 (6 bases). Trimming cost V 3 bases and J 4 bases, with 18 bases left between them. CDR1 is WSHSY and CDR2 is SAAADI in the germline V gene. The CDR3 runs 16 residues.

The V and J genes are TRBV5-8 and TRBJ2-7, with D possibly being TRBD1 (8 bases). V shed 2 bases and J shed 2 bases, with 11 bases lying between them. This CDR3 is 14 amino acids long. The germline CDR1 and CDR2 sequences are SGHTS and YDEGEE. The CDR3 region is CASSLQGGPYEQYF. DNA of the CDR3: TGTGCCAGCAGCTTACAGGGGGGGCCCTACGAGCAGTACTTC.

V gene TRBV5-1 combines with J gene TRBJ1-6; 8 bases align to TRBD1. Per germline, CDR1 SGHRS and CDR2 YFSETQ. J lost 10 bases, V lost 2 bases, and 8 bases had no gene match. The CDR3 covers 15 residues. Here the CDR3 reads CASSFTGTGNSPLHF. The CDR3 DNA reads TGCGCCAGCAGCTTCACTGGGACAGGCAACTCACCCCTCCACTTT. The whole variable domain, filled in from reference TRBV5-1 and TRBJ1-6, reads KAGVTQTPRYLIKTRGQQVTLSCSPISGHRSVSWYQQTPGQGLQFLFEYFSETQRNKGNFPGRFSGRQFSNSRSEMNVSTLELGDSALYLCASSFTGTGNSPLHFGNGTRLTVT.

V usage is TRBV3-1 (or the pseudogene TRBV3-2) and J usage is TRBJ1-2, with D unclear. The CDR3 totals 13 residues. Per the germline V gene, CDR1 is LGHDT and CDR2 is YNNKEL (reference sequence). Trimming left V 1 base short and J 3 bases short, with 6 bases between. This CDR3 is CASSQGLHYGYTF. Written as DNA, the CDR3 is TGTGCCAGCAGCCAAGGACTCCACTATGGCTACACCTTC.

This chain connects TRBV7-9 to TRBJ1-5, with 7 bases identical to TRBD1. J was trimmed by 1 base and V by 1 base; bases with no gene match: 10. Germline CDR1 SEHNR, CDR2 FQNEAQ (reference sequence). The CDR3 consists of 18 residues. CDR3: CASSLGSRQGVSNQPQHF. Written as DNA, the CDR3 is TGTGCCAGCAGCTTAGGGTCCCGACAGGGAGTAAGCAATCAGCCCCAGCATTTT.

The table lists this clone with a few counts. The rearrangement uses TRBV7-9 and TRBJ2-7; unclear D gene. Germline V gene sequence: CDR1 SEHNR, CDR2 FQNEAQ (reference sequence). V was clipped by 8 bases and J by 3 bases, with 11 bases between them. The CDR3 totals 12 residues. For the CDR3, the DNA is TGTGCCAGCGACACACTCAACTACGAGCAGTACTTC. It yields the protein CASDTLNYEQYF.

The CDR3 coding sequence is TGCAGTGCTAGTTATCCAGCCAAAAACATTCAGTACTTC. The encoded protein is CSASYPAKNIQYF. This chain connects TRBV20-1 to TRBJ2-4, with D uncertain. V was trimmed by 3 bases and J by 0 bases, leaving 6 bases between them. Germline values: CDR1 DFQATT, CDR2 SNEGSKA (reference sequence). The CDR3 is 13 residues long.

The chain has TRBV3-1 (or the pseudogene TRBV3-2) and TRBJ1-4; D is unresolved. Germline V gene data show CDR1 as LGHDT and CDR2 as YNNKEL (reference sequence). Trimming took 4 bases from V and 12 from J, leaving 12 bases between them. The CDR3 has 12 residues. In DNA form, the CDR3 reads TGTGCCAGCAGCCCAGGCTTTACGGAACTGTTTTTT. This codes for CASSPGFTELFF.

V gene TRBV5-6 combines with J gene TRBJ2-5; 8 bases line up with TRBD1. J was trimmed by 7 bases and V by 3 bases; bases with no gene match: 11. The CDR3 contains 15 residues. CDR1 and CDR2 (germline): SGHDT, YYEEEE. The CDR3 loop reads CASSSGQAVVWTQYF. Here the CDR3 DNA reads TGTGCCAGCAGCTCGGGACAGGCGGTAGTATGGACCCAGTACTTC.

J is TRBJ2-5 and V is TRBV7-2, with 11 nucleotides matching TRBD1. V shed 5 bases, J shed 4 bases, and the junction held 12 bases outside the gene matches. Germline lookup yields CDR1 SGHTA and CDR2 FQGNSA. The length of the CDR3 is 17 residues. CDR3: CASSQGTGGFVRETQYF. The CDR3 nucleotides are TGTGCCAGCAGCCAGGGGACAGGGGGATTTGTAAGAGAGACCCAGTACTTC.

The rearrangement joins TRBV9 to TRBJ2-7; 7 bases are shared with TRBD1. V was pared by 4 bases and J by 7 bases, with 14 bases of the junction left unmatched. The CDR3 spans 15 residues. Germline V gives CDR1 SGDLS, CDR2 YYNGEE. The CDR3: CASSSRQGGSGEQYF. CDR3 bases: TGTGCCAGCAGCTCCCGCCAAGGGGGCTCGGGGGAGCAGTACTTC.

The chain employs TRBV24-1 and TRBJ2-7, with 7 bases aligning to TRBD2. After removal of 5 bases from V and 2 bases from J, the junction contained 2 bases not matched to a gene. Germline V gene lookup returns CDR1 KGHDR and CDR2 SFDVKD. This CDR3 is 13 amino acids long. The chain's CDR3 is CATSGGGAYEQYF. Here the CDR3 DNA reads TGTGCCACCAGTGGCGGGGGAGCCTACGAGCAGTACTTC.